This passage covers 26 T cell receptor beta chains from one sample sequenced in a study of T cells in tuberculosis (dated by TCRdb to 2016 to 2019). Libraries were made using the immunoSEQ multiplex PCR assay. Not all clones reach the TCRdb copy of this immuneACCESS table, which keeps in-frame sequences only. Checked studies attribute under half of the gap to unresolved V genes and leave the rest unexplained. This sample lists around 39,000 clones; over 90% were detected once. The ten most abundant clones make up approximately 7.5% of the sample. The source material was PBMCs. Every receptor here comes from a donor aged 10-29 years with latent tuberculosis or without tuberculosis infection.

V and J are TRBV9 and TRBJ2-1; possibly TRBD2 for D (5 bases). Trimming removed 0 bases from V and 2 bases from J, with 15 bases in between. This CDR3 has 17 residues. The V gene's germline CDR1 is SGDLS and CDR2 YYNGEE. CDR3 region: CASSVGTHINTYNEQFF. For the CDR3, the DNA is TGTGCCAGCAGCGTAGGGACTCACATTAATACCTACAATGAGCAGTTCTTC.

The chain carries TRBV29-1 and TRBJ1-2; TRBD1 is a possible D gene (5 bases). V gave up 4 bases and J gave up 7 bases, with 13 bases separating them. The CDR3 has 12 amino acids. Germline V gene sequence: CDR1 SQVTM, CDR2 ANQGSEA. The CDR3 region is CSVVQVRGGYTF. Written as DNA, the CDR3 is TGCAGCGTTGTACAGGTTCGAGGTGGCTACACCTTC.

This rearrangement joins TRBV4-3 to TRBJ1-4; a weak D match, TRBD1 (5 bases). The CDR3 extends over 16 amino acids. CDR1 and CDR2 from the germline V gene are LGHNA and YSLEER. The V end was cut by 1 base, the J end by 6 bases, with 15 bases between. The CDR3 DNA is TGCGCCAGCAGCCAAGTATCGGCAGGGTTGGATGAAAAACTGTTTTTT. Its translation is CASSQVSAGLDEKLFF.

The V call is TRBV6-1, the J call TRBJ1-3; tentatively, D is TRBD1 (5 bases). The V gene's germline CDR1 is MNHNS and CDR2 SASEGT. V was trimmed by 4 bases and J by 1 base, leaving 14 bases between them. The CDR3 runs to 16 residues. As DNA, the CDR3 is TGTGCCAGCAGTGGGGGCCGAGAGAGGTCTGGAAACACCATATATTTT. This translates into CASSGGRERSGNTIYF.

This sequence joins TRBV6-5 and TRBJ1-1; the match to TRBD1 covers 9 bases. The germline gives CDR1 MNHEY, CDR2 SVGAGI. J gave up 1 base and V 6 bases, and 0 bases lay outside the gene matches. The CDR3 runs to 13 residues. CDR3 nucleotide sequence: TGTGCCAGCAGGGACAGGGGGAACACTGAAGCTTTCTTT. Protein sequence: CASRDRGNTEAFF.

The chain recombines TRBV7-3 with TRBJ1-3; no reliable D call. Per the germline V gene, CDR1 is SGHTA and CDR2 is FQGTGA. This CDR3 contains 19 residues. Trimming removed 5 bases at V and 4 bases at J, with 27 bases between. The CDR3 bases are TGTGCCAGCAGCCCCGGGATGCAGCAATATTCGGACTCCGGAAACACCATATATTTT. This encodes CASSPGMQQYSDSGNTIYF.

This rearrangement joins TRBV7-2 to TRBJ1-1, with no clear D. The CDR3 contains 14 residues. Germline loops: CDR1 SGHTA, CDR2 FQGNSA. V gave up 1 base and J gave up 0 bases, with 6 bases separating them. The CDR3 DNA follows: TGTGCCAGCAGCTTAGGAGGGATGAACACTGAAGCTTTCTTT. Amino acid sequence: CASSLGGMNTEAFF.

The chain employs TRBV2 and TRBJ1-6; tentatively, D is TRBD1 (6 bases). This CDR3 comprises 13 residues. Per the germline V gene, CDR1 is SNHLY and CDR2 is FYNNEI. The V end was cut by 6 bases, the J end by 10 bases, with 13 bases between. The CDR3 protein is CASRSRGSSPLHF. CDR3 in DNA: TGTGCCAGCAGATCCAGGGGCTCCTCACCCCTCCACTTT.

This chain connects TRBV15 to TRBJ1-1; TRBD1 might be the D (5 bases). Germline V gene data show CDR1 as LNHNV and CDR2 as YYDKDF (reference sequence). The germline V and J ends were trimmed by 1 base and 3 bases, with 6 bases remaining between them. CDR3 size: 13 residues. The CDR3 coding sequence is TGTGCCACCAGCAGAGCCAGGGACACTGAAGCTTTCTTT. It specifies CATSRARDTEAFF.

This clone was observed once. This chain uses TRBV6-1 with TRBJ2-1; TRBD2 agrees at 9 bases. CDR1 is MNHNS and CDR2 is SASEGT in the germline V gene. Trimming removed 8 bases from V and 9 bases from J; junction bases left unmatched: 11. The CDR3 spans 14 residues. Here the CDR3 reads CASGRGGAAVEQFF. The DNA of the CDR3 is TGTGCCAGCGGCCGCGGGGGGGCGGCGGTTGAGCAGTTCTTC.

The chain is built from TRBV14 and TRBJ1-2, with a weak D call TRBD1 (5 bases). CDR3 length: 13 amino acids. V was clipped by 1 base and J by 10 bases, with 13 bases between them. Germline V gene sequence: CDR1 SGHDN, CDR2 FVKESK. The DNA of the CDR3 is TGTGCCAGCAGCCAAGTACGGGGGTTGGTCTACACCTTC. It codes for CASSQVRGLVYTF.

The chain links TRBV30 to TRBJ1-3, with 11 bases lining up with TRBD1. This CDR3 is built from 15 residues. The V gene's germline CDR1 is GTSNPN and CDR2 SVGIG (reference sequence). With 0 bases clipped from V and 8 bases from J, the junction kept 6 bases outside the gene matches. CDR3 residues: CAWSVPGTGGDTIYF. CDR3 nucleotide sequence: TGTGCCTGGAGTGTACCCGGGACAGGGGGTGACACCATATATTTT. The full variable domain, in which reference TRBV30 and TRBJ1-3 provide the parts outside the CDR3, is SQTIHQWPATLVQPVGSPLSLECTVEGTSNPNLYWYRQAAGRGLQLLFYSVGIGQISSEVPQNLSASRPQDRQFILSSKKLLLSDSGFYLCAWSVPGTGGDTIYFGEGSWLTVV.

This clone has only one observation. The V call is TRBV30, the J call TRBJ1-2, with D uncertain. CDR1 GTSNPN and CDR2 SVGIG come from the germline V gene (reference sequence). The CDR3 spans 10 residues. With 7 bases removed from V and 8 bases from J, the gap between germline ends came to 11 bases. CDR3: CASTVDGYTF. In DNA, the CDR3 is TGTGCCTCAACAGTCGACGGCTACACCTTC.

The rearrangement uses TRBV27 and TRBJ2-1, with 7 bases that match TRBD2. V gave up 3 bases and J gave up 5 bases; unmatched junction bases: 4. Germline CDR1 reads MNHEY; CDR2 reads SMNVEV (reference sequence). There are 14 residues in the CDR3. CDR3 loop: CASSFGGGDNEQFF. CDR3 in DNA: TGTGCCAGCAGTTTTGGGGGAGGGGACAATGAGCAGTTCTTC.

The CDR3 sequence: CAGVTTGYTEAFF. For the CDR3, the DNA is TGTGCCGGGGTGACGACAGGGTACACTGAAGCTTTCTTT. The chain uses TRBV28 and TRBJ1-1; 7 bases map to TRBD1. Losses at the gene ends were 11 bases for V and 3 bases for J; bases not matched to a gene: 9. Germline V lookup: CDR1 MDHEN, CDR2 SYDVKM. This CDR3 region has 13 residues.

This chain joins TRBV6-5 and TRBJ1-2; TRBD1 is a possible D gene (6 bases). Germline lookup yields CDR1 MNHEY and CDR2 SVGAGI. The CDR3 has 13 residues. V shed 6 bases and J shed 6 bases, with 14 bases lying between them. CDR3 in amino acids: CASSPGQRNGYTF. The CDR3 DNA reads TGTGCCAGCAGCCCCGGACAGAGGAATGGCTACACCTTC.

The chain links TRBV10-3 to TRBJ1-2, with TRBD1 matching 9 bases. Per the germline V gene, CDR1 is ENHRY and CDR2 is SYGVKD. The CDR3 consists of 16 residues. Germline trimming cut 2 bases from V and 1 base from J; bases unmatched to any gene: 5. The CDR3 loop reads CAISEPRDRVNYGYTF. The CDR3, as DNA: TGTGCCATCAGTGAGCCAAGGGACAGGGTTAACTATGGCTACACCTTC.

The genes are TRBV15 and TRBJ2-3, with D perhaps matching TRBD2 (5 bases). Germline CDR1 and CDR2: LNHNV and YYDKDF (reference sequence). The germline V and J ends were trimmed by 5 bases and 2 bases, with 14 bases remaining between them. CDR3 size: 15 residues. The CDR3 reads CATSLRLSITDTQYF. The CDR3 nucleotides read TGTGCCACCAGCTTGCGACTAAGCATCACAGATACGCAGTATTTT.

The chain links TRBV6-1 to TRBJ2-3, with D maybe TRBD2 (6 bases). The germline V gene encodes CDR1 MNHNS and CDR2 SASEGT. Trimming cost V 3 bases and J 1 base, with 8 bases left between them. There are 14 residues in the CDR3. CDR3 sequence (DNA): TGTGCCAGCAGTGAGGGCGGGGGCACAGATACGCAGTATTTT. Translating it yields CASSEGGGTDTQYF.

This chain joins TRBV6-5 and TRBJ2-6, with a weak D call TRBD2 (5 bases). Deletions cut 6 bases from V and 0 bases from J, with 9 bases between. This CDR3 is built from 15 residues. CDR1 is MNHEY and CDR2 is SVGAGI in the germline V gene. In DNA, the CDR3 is TGTGCCAGCAGCCCCGAGGGCTCTGGGGCCAACGTCCTGACTTTC. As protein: CASSPEGSGANVLTF.

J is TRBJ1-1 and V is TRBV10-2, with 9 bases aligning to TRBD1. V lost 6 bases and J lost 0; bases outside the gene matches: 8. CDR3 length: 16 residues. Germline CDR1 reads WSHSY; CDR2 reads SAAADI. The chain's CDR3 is CASRVSGTGMNTEAFF. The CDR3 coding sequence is TGCGCCAGCAGAGTATCCGGGACAGGGATGAACACTGAAGCTTTCTTT.

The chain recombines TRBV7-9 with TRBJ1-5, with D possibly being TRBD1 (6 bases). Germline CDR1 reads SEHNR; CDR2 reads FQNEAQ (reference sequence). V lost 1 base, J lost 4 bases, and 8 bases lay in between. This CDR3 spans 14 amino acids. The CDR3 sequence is CASSLGTVNQPQHF. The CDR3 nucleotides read TGTGCCAGCAGCTTAGGGACAGTTAATCAGCCCCAGCATTTT.

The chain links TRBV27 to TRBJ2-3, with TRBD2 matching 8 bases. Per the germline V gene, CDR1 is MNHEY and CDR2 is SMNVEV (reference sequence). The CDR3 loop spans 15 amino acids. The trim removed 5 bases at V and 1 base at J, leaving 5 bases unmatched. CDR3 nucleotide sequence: TGTGCCAGCAGTACCCGTAGCGGGGGCACAGATACGCAGTATTTT. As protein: CASSTRSGGTDTQYF.

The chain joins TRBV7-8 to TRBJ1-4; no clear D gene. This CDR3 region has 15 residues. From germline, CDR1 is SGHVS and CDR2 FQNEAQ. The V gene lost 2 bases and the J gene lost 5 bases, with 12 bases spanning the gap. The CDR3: CASSLRDLLNEKLFF. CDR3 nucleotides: TGTGCCAGCAGCTTAAGAGACTTGCTGAATGAAAAACTGTTTTTT.

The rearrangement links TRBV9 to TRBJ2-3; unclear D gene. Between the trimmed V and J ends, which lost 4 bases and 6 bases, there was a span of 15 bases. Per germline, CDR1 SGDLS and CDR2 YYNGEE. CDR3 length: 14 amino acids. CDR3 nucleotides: TGTGCCAGCAGCACCCCCCGAGCCCCGGATACGCAGTATTTT. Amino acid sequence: CASSTPRAPDTQYF.

CDR3 in DNA: TGTGCCAGCAGGGGAATGGGAGGGGATCAGCCCCAGCATTTT. It yields the protein CASRGMGGDQPQHF. The chain is built from TRBV6-1 and TRBJ1-5; perhaps TRBD1 as D (5 bases). This CDR3 comprises 14 residues. The germline V and J ends were trimmed by 6 bases and 5 bases, with 14 bases remaining between them. Germline assignment: CDR1 MNHNS and CDR2 SASEGT.